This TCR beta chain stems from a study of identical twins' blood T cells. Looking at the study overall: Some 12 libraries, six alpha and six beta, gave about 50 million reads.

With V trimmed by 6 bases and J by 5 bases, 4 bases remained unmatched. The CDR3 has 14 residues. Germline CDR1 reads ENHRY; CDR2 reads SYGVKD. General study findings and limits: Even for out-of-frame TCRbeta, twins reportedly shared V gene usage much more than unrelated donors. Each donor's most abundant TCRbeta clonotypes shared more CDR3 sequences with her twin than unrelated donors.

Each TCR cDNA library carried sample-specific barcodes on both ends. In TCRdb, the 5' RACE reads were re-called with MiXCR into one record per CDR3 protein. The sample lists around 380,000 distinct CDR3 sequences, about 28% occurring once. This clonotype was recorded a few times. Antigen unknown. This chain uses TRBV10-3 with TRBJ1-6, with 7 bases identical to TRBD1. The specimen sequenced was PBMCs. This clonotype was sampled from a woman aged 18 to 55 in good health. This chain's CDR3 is CAISRDSNNSPLHF. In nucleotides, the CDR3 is TGTGCCATCAGCCGGGACAGCAATAATTCACCCCTCCACTTT.